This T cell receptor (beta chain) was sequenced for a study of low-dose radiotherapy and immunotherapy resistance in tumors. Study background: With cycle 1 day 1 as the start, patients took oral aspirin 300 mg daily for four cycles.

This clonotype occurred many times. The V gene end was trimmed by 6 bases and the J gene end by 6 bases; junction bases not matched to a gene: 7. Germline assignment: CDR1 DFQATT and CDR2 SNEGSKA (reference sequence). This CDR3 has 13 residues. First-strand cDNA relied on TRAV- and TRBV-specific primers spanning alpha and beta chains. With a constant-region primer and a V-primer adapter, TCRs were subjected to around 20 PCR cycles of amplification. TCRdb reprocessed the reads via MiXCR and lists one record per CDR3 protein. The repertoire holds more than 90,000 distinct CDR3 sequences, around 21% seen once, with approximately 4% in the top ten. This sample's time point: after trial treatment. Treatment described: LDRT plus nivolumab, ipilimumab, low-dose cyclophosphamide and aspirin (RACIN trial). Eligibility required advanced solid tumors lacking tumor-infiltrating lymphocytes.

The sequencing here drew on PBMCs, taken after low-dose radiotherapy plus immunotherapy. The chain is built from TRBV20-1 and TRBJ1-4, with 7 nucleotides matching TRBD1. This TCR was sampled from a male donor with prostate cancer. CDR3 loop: CSASTGSDEKLFF. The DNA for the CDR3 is TGCAGTGCATCGACAGGGTCCGATGAAAAACTGTTTTTT.